These T cell receptor beta chains were read from a single sample in a study of blood T cell repertoires in COVID-19. TCRdb's copy holds only in-frame clones and misses some; the assay was immunoSEQ multiplex PCR. The data show about 180,000 clones, over 70% seen once. The sequencing sample was made of PBMCs or T cells enriched from blood (not recorded which). The source of these receptors is a man between 60 and 70 years old who had been exposed to COVID-19. Both conserved end residues are part of each CDR3. Each record gives: V gene, D gene, clone size, J gene, CDR3 DNA, CDR3 protein. The D gene is left open where the match is weak. Where a row states a size, it is once, few, many or the class of an expanded clone; other rows omit it.

>TRBV13|TRBD2|NA|TRBJ2-2
TGTGCCAGCAGCCCTTCTAGCGGGATTAACACCGGGGAGCTGTTTTTT
CASSPSSGINTGELFF
>TRBV27|NA|NA|TRBJ2-2
TGTGCCAGCAGTCGGAGGGGGCGAAACACCGGGGAGCTGTTTTTT
CASSRRGRNTGELFF
>TRBV5-1|TRBD1|NA|TRBJ2-7
TGCGCCAGCAGCCCGGAGGGACAGGACACCTACGAGCAGTACTTC
CASSPEGQDTYEQYF
>TRBV11-3|NA|NA|TRBJ1-3
TGTGCCAGCAGCCCCCCTGTCTCCCGTGGAAACACCATATATTTT
CASSPPVSRGNTIYF
>TRBV7-2|TRBD2|NA|TRBJ2-2
TGTGCCAGCAGCCCAACTAGCGGGATCGGGGAGCTGTTTTTT
CASSPTSGIGELFF
>TRBV7-2|NA|NA|TRBJ2-1
TGTGCCAGCAGCCCCCCAGGCCATAACTACAATGAGCAGTTCTTC
CASSPPGHNYNEQFF
>TRBV5-1|TRBD2|NA|TRBJ2-1
TGCGCCAGCAGCTTTTGGACTAGCCAAAGTGGGTACTACAATGAGCAGTTCTTC
CASSFWTSQSGYYNEQFF
>TRBV9|TRBD2|few|TRBJ2-1
TGTGCCAGCGATGCGGGACTAGTTCCCAATGAGCAGTTCTTC
CASDAGLVPNEQFF
>TRBV19|NA|NA|TRBJ1-1
TGTGCCAGTAGTGGTACGCCCCGAGGGACTGAAGCTTTCTTT
CASSGTPRGTEAFF
>TRBV30|NA|NA|TRBJ2-5
TGTGCCTGGAGTGACGGGGGGCGGCTGACCCAGTACTTC
CAWSDGGRLTQYF
>TRBV10-3|TRBD1|NA|TRBJ1-2
TGTGCCATCAGTGAGTCGAGGGGACAGGCGGGTGGCTACACCTTC
CAISESRGQAGGYTF
>TRBV6-5|TRBD1|NA|TRBJ1-2
TGTGCCAGCAGTCCCGGACAGGGAGAGATCTATGGCTACACCTTC
CASSPGQGEIYGYTF
>TRBV27|NA|NA|TRBJ2-7
TGTGCCAGCAGTTTAAGCGCCCCGAGCGAGCAGTACTTC
CASSLSAPSEQYF
>TRBV2|NA|NA|TRBJ2-1
TGTGCCAGCGAACCCATGGACTGGACGACAAGCAATGAGCAGTTCTTC
CASEPMDWTTSNEQFF
>TRBV27|NA|few|TRBJ2-3
TGTGCCAGCAGTTTAGTCGGCACAGATACGCAGTATTTT
CASSLVGTDTQYF
>TRBV18|TRBD1|NA|TRBJ1-5
TGTGCCAGCTCACGGGGGACAGGAGATAGCAATCAGCCCCAGCATTTT
CASSRGTGDSNQPQHF
>TRBV5-8|TRBD1|NA|TRBJ1-2
TGTGCCAGCAGCTTGAGGCAGGGGGATGATGGCTACACCTTC
CASSLRQGDDGYTF
>TRBV24-1|NA|NA|TRBJ1-3
TGTGCCACCAGTGGTTCAGGGGCTCCCTCTGGAAACACCATATATTTT
CATSGSGAPSGNTIYF
>TRBV28|NA|NA|TRBJ2-7
TGTGCCAGCAGCCCGCGGGCCTTAAGCTCCTACGAGCAGTACTTC
CASSPRALSSYEQYF
>TRBV29-1|TRBD1|NA|TRBJ1-2
TGCAGCGGACAACAGGGGGCGAGGGGTGGCTACACCTTC
CSGQQGARGGYTF
>TRBV5-1|NA|NA|TRBJ1-3
TGCGCCAGCATGAGTCCTGGAAACACCATATATTTT
CASMSPGNTIYF
>TRBV5-1|NA|NA|TRBJ2-7
TGCGCCAGCAGCTCGCAGTACGAGCAGTACTTC
CASSSQYEQYF
>TRBV6-5|TRBD2|NA|TRBJ2-1
TGTGCCACCTACCCGGGACTAGGTGCCTACAATGAGCAGTTCTTC
CATYPGLGAYNEQFF
>TRBV6-2/TRBV6-3|NA|NA|TRBJ1-1
TGTGCCAGCAGTACAGTGAACACTGAAGCTTTCTTT
CASSTVNTEAFF
>TRBV6-2/TRBV6-3|TRBD1|NA|TRBJ1-2
TGTGCCAGCAGCCTAAAACAGGGGGCAGGTGGCTACACCTTC
CASSLKQGAGGYTF
>TRBV6-5|TRBD2|NA|TRBJ2-7
TGTGCCAGCAAGGGGGTAGCGGGAGTCGACGAGCAGTACTTC
CASKGVAGVDEQYF
>TRBV5-5|NA|NA|TRBJ1-5
TGTGCCAGCAGCCCGCCTGGGGCTCAGCCCCAGCATTTT
CASSPPGAQPQHF
>TRBV11-3|NA|NA|TRBJ2-1
TGTGCCAGCAGCAATGCCTTGGGCAGGGACAATGAGCAGTTCTTC
CASSNALGRDNEQFF
>TRBV30|NA|NA|TRBJ1-1
TGTGCCTGGAGTCTCTCTATACAGGGAGCCACTGAAGCTTTCTTT
CAWSLSIQGATEAFF
>TRBV6-5|TRBD2|NA|TRBJ2-1
TGTGCCAGCAGTTATGGGACTAGCGGGAAGAATGAGCAGTTCTTC
CASSYGTSGKNEQFF
>TRBV2|TRBD1|few|TRBJ1-6
TGTGCCAGCACCCCCCGGGCAGGGGGCGGGAATTCACCCCTCCACTTT
CASTPRAGGGNSPLHF
>TRBV7-6|TRBD1|NA|TRBJ1-3
TGTGCCAGCAGCTTAAGACAGGGGACTGGAAACACCATATATTTT
CASSLRQGTGNTIYF
>TRBV28|TRBD2|NA|TRBJ2-3
TGTGCCAGCAGTCCGACTAGCGGGAGGGCCCCAGATACGCAGTATTTT
CASSPTSGRAPDTQYF
>TRBV5-4|NA|many|TRBJ1-2
TGTGCCAGCAGCTCGGCGGCAGACCCTAACTATGGCTACACCTTC
CASSSAADPNYGYTF
>TRBV9|TRBD1|NA|TRBJ2-2
TGTGCCAGCAGCTTTTTTGACAGGGTGAACACCGGGGAGCTGTTTTTT
CASSFFDRVNTGELFF
>TRBV4-1|NA|NA|TRBJ2-3
TGCGCCAGCAGCCAAGTTTGGGGACTTGACACAGATACGCAGTATTTT
CASSQVWGLDTDTQYF
>TRBV15|NA|NA|TRBJ2-2
TGTGCCACCAGCAGAGATCGGGGAAACACCGGGGAGCTGTTTTTT
CATSRDRGNTGELFF
>TRBV30|NA|NA|TRBJ1-3
TGTGCCGGCTACAGGGTGATTGGAAACACCATATATTTT
CAGYRVIGNTIYF
>TRBV28|NA|few|TRBJ2-1
TGTGCCAGCAGTTTCCTTAGGAGCTCCTACAATGAGCAGTTCTTC
CASSFLRSSYNEQFF
>TRBV12-5|TRBD1|NA|TRBJ2-5
TGTGCTAGTGGGACCGGGACAGGGATGTACTTC
CASGTGTGMYF
>TRBV7-3|NA|NA|TRBJ2-3
TGTGCCACCTCCCCAGCGGACACAGATACGCAGTATTTT
CATSPADTDTQYF
>TRBV4-2|NA|NA|TRBJ2-5
TGTGCCAGCAGCCAAGGGCCCAATCCTGAGACCCAGTACTTC
CASSQGPNPETQYF
>TRBV27|TRBD1|NA|TRBJ1-4
TGTGCCAGCAGTTTCGGCTACAGGGGAACTAATGAAAAACTGTTTTTT
CASSFGYRGTNEKLFF
>TRBV14|TRBD1|few|TRBJ1-1
TGTGCCAGCAGCGTAGACAGGGGGCTTCGAGGCACTGAAGCTTTCTTT
CASSVDRGLRGTEAFF